This is a list of T cell receptor beta chains from one sample in a study of cytomegalovirus exposure and HLA in healthy donors. Assay used: immunoSEQ multiplex PCR; TCRdb lists only in-frame clones, some missing. The sample includes over 100,000 clones. The sequenced sample was PBMCs. The source of these receptors is a man aged 18 to 29 in good health and CMV-seronegative. Each CDR3 is given without its conserved first and last residue. D genes are given only for firm matches.

CDR3aa | d_gene | v_gene
ASSAGSDTQY | - | TRBV28
ASGWGERGTEAF | - | TRBV28
AISETSGSYEQY | TRBD2 | TRBV10-3
ASSEGEAQPQH | - | TRBV27
ATNTGGGTEAF | - | TRBV21-1
ASSFQGGLAGTDTQY | TRBD2 | TRBV4-2
ASSSTLAWVSNQPQH | - | TRBV28
ASSLISGEQY | - | TRBV28
ASGANVWNEQF | - | TRBV12-5
ASSQLRTPNTEAF | - | TRBV7-8
ASSSTYASNEQF | - | TRBV27
ASSLVPGRGGTDTQY | - | TRBV10-1
ASSLAREVETQY | TRBD2 | TRBV7-9
ASSQLWTGPYEQY | - | TRBV7-2
ASSRYSGRNGYT | - | TRBV27
ASSYNSYEQY | - | TRBV7-2
ASSLTSGSRAGELF | TRBD2 | TRBV6-5
ATRNGGAKETQY | - | TRBV15
ASSDVYSSTEAF | - | TRBV6-1
ASSFYSGGTTDTQY | TRBD2 | TRBV5-6